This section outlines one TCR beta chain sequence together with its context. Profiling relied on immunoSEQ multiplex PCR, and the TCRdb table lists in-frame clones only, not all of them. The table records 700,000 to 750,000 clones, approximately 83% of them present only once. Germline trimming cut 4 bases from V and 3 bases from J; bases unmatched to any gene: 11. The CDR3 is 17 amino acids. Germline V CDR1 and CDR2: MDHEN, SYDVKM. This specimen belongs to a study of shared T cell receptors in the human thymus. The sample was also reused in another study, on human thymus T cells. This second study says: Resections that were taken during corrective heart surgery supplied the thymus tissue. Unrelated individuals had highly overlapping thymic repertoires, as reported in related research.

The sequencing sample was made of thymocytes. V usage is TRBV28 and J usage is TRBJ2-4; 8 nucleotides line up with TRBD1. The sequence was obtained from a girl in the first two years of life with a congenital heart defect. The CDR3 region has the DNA TGTGCCAGCAGTTCGACCAGGGGGCTCCGAGACAAAAACATTCAGTACTTC. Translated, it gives CASSSTRGLRDKNIQYF.